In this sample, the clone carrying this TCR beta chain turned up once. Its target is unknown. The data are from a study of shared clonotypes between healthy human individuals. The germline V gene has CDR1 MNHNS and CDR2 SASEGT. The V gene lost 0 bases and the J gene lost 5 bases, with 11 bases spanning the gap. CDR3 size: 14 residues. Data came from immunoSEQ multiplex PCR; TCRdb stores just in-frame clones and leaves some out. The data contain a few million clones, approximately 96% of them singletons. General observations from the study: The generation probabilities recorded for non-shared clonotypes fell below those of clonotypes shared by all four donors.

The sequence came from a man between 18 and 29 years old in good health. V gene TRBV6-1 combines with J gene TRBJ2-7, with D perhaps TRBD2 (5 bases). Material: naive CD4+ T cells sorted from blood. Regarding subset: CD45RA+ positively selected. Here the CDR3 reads CASSEAFSRDEQYF. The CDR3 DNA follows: TGTGCCAGCAGTGAAGCGTTCTCGCGGGACGAGCAGTACTTC.